These 31 T cell receptor beta chains originate from one sample sequenced in a study of cytomegalovirus exposure and HLA in healthy donors. The data were produced by immunoSEQ multiplex PCR, yet TCRdb's version contains in-frame clones alone and is incomplete. This table has some 260,000 clones, more than 85% appearing once. The sample comprised PBMCs. The source of these receptors is a man aged 18 to 35 in good health and CMV-seropositive.

The chain couples TRBV6-6 to TRBJ2-3, with a tentative D call TRBD1 (6 bases). The V gene's germline CDR1 is MNHNY and CDR2 SVGAGI (reference sequence). V dropped 5 bases and J dropped 3 bases, with 12 bases sitting between them. There are 14 residues in the CDR3. The CDR3 region is CASSGGRATDTQYF. CDR3 coding DNA: TGTGCCAGCAGTGGGGGCAGGGCAACAGATACGCAGTATTTT.

The J gene is TRBJ2-7, the V gene TRBV19; TRBD2 matches 13 bases. Germline V gene data show CDR1 as LNHDA and CDR2 as SQIVND (reference sequence). The CDR3 contains 15 residues. Trimming removed 3 bases from V and 3 bases from J; junction bases left unmatched: 2. In DNA, the CDR3 is TGTGCCAGTAGTATGGGACTAGCGGGATTCTACGAGCAGTACTTC. This encodes CASSMGLAGFYEQYF.

CDR3 in amino acids: CASSEQSGGVREQYF. The CDR3 DNA sequence: TGCGCCAGCAGTGAGCAGTCGGGAGGGGTCCGCGAGCAGTACTTC. V gene TRBV10-2 combines with J gene TRBJ2-7; 8 nucleotides align to TRBD2. Trimming took 2 bases from V and 6 from J; bases not matched to a gene: 9. CDR3 length: 15 amino acids. Germline values: CDR1 WSHSY, CDR2 SAAADI.

This sequence joins TRBV29-1 and TRBJ2-7; D unclear. Germline CDR1 and CDR2: SQVTM and ANQGSEA. The CDR3 totals 11 residues. The V gene lost 3 bases and the J gene lost 4 bases, with 7 bases spanning the gap. The CDR3 protein is CSVDLGYEQYF. CDR3 DNA sequence: TGCAGCGTTGATTTGGGTTACGAGCAGTACTTC.

The chain couples TRBV4-1 to TRBJ2-7; D is possibly TRBD2 (7 bases). V was clipped by 3 bases and J by 3 bases, with 15 bases between them. Germline assignment: CDR1 MGHRA and CDR2 YSYEKL. The CDR3 has 15 residues. The CDR3 DNA reads TGCGCCAGCAGCCAGGGGGGGCCCGGAGACTACGAGCAGTACTTC. This gives the protein CASSQGGPGDYEQYF.

This clone was observed once. The chain is built from TRBV5-5 and TRBJ1-1; the D gene is possibly TRBD1 (6 bases). V was shortened by 3 bases and J by 6 bases, with 12 bases between the two germline ends. The CDR3 has 13 residues. The germline CDR1 and CDR2 sequences are SGHKS and YYEKEE (reference sequence). The DNA of the CDR3 is TGTGCCAGCAGCTCCTGGGCAGGGGCTGAAGCTTTCTTT. Amino acids: CASSSWAGAEAFF.

The chain combines TRBV6-6 with TRBJ2-5; D remains unclear. Germline loops: CDR1 MNHNY, CDR2 SVGAGI (reference sequence). Between the trimmed V and J ends, which lost 2 bases and 2 bases, there was a span of 9 bases. The CDR3 is made up of 14 amino acids. The CDR3, as DNA: TGTGCCAGCAGTTACGGCTCAGCACAAGAGACCCAGTACTTC. Residues: CASSYGSAQETQYF.

The chain employs TRBV5-8 and TRBJ2-7; D uncertain. CDR3 length: 14 residues. Germline V lookup: CDR1 SGHTS, CDR2 YDEGEE. Trimming pared 8 bases from V and 0 bases from J, leaving 15 bases between. CDR3 sequence reads: CASMYGSASYEQYF. The CDR3 DNA follows: TGTGCCAGTATGTACGGGTCGGCCTCCTACGAGCAGTACTTC.

V usage is TRBV15 and J usage is TRBJ2-7, with 8 bases aligning to TRBD2. The CDR3 has 14 residues. Germline CDR1 is LNHNV and CDR2 is YYDKDF (reference sequence). Trimming at V came to 6 bases and at J to 6 bases, leaving 10 bases not matched to a gene. This chain's CDR3 is CATRPGLEKFEQYF. CDR3 in DNA: TGTGCCACCAGGCCGGGACTAGAGAAATTCGAGCAGTACTTC.

This clone was detected once. This chain links TRBV5-5 with TRBJ2-5; 14 nucleotides agree with TRBD2. V was pared by 4 bases and J by 2 bases, with 10 bases of the junction left unmatched. Germline CDR1 reads SGHKS; CDR2 reads YYEKEE (reference sequence). The CDR3 length is 18 residues. The CDR3 coding sequence is TGTGCCAGCAGCCACCGACTAGCGGGAGGGCCAGGACAAGAGACCCAGTACTTC. It codes for CASSHRLAGGPGQETQYF.

This chain joins TRBV27 and TRBJ2-3, with D maybe TRBD1 (6 bases). The CDR3 covers 15 residues. The V gene lost 5 bases and the J gene lost 2 bases, with 14 bases spanning the gap. Germline V lookup: CDR1 MNHEY, CDR2 SMNVEV (reference sequence). As DNA, the CDR3 is TGTGCCAGCAGTGGTAGGATGGGGGCCACAGATACGCAGTATTTT. It specifies CASSGRMGATDTQYF.

The genes are TRBV28 and TRBJ2-1, with 10 positions matching TRBD2. This CDR3 contains 14 residues. CDR1 is MDHEN, CDR2 SYDVKM, per germline. V gave up 7 bases and J gave up 10 bases; unmatched junction bases: 10. CDR3 in amino acids: CASNLLAGAREQFF. CDR3 sequence (DNA): TGTGCCAGCAATTTGCTAGCGGGAGCCCGAGAGCAGTTCTTC.

This sequence joins TRBV11-1 and TRBJ1-2; D is unclear. Germline CDR1 SGHAT, CDR2 FQDESV (reference sequence). Trimming cost V 5 bases and J 6 bases, with 10 bases left between them. The CDR3 totals 12 residues. The CDR3 region has the DNA TGTGCCAGCAGCAAGGACGGTCATGGCTACACCTTC. Translation: CASSKDGHGYTF.

The chain uses TRBV28 and TRBJ2-6, with D perhaps assigned TRBD1 or TRBD2 (6 bases each). CDR1 and CDR2 (germline): MDHEN, SYDVKM. There are 17 residues in the CDR3. Trimming removed 6 bases from V and 4 bases from J, with 19 bases in between. CDR3 bases: TGTGCCAGCAGCTTCCCCCCGGGGGCTTCAGGGGCCAACGTCCTGACTTTC. The encoded protein is CASSFPPGASGANVLTF.

The V call is TRBV5-1, the J call TRBJ1-1, with 12 bases aligning to TRBD1. V was clipped by 0 bases and J by 0 bases; unmatched bases: 6. Looked up from germline, CDR1 is SGHRS and CDR2 is YFSETQ. The CDR3 consists of 18 residues. The CDR3 nucleotides read TGCGCCAGCAGCTTGGCGGGGACAGGGGGCTTCGTGAACACTGAAGCTTTCTTT. This sequence encodes CASSLAGTGGFVNTEAFF.

The chain combines TRBV11-2 with TRBJ1-5, with 8 bases identical to TRBD1. The CDR3 consists of 14 residues. Germline CDR1 is SGHAT and CDR2 is FQNNGV. With 5 bases clipped from V and 4 bases from J, the junction kept 4 bases outside the gene matches. CDR3 sequence: CASSPGTGNQPQHF. The CDR3, as DNA: TGTGCCAGCAGCCCCGGGACAGGAAATCAGCCCCAGCATTTT.

The chain carries TRBV18 and TRBJ1-1; weak D call: TRBD1 (5 bases). Trimming left V 6 bases short and J 5 bases short, with 16 bases between. Germline CDR1 reads KGHSH; CDR2 reads LQKENI. CDR3 length equals 14 residues. CDR3 sequence reads: CASSLGAERTEAFF. The CDR3 DNA sequence: TGTGCCAGCTCCCTTGGGGCGGAGCGGACTGAAGCTTTCTTT.

This rearrangement joins TRBV11-2 to TRBJ2-7, with a weak D call TRBD1 (6 bases). This CDR3 is built from 14 residues. V dropped 7 bases and J dropped 0 bases, with 13 bases sitting between them. Germline CDR1 and CDR2: SGHAT and FQNNGV. The CDR3 region is CASTLRQDSYEQYF. CDR3 coding DNA: TGTGCCAGCACCCTACGACAGGACTCCTACGAGCAGTACTTC.

The rearrangement links TRBV7-9 to TRBJ2-5; no reliable D call. Trimming shortened V by 1 base and J by 2 bases, and 8 bases separated the two germline ends. Germline V lookup: CDR1 SEHNR, CDR2 FQNEAQ (reference sequence). CDR3 length equals 14 residues. This CDR3 is CASSLGALQETQYF. The CDR3 bases are TGTGCCAGCAGCTTAGGGGCACTACAAGAGACCCAGTACTTC.

V and J are TRBV6-5 and TRBJ1-4, with 7 bases aligning to TRBD1. Germline V CDR1 and CDR2: MNHEY, SVGAGI. The CDR3 is 16 amino acids. V gave up 0 bases and J gave up 8 bases; unmatched junction bases: 9. CDR3 loop: CASSYSLTGVSEKLFF. CDR3 nucleotides: TGTGCCAGCAGTTACTCGTTAACAGGGGTGTCCGAAAAACTGTTTTTT.

The chain employs TRBV9 and TRBJ2-1, with D possibly matching TRBD2 (6 bases). Germline V gene data show CDR1 as SGDLS and CDR2 as YYNGEE. This CDR3 spans 17 amino acids. Trimming removed 3 bases from V and 8 bases from J, with 24 bases in between. The CDR3, as DNA: TGTGCCAGCAGCGATTCGTCCGGGACTCTGGCGAATGATGAGCAGTTCTTC. The encoded protein is CASSDSSGTLANDEQFF.

V gene TRBV9 combines with J gene TRBJ2-2; D is tentatively TRBD1 or TRBD2 (6 bases each). The CDR3 sequence is 16 residues long. The germline V gene encodes CDR1 SGDLS and CDR2 YYNGEE. V lost 1 base, J lost 4 bases, and 14 bases lay in between. In nucleotides, the CDR3 is TGTGCCAGCAGCGTAAGGGGGGATGGAGCCACCGGGGAGCTGTTTTTT. Encoded protein: CASSVRGDGATGELFF.

V is TRBV19 and J is TRBJ1-5, with a possible D match to TRBD1 (6 bases). The V and J ends lost 2 bases and 5 bases respectively, with 10 bases between them. The germline CDR1 and CDR2 sequences are LNHDA and SQIVND (reference sequence). The CDR3 runs to 14 residues. In DNA form, the CDR3 reads TGTGCCAGTAGTATAAGGGACACAGATCAGCCCCAGCATTTT. Protein product: CASSIRDTDQPQHF.

In the case of this clone: This sample includes further DNA sequences coding for the same CDR3. The V call is TRBV5-1, the J call TRBJ2-1; unclear D gene. The CDR3 extends over 12 amino acids. Trimming pared 1 base from V and 5 bases from J, leaving 4 bases between. Germline V gene data show CDR1 as SGHRS and CDR2 as YFSETQ. CDR3 protein: CASSLTDNEQFF. The CDR3 DNA is TGCGCCAGCAGCTTGACAGACAATGAGCAGTTCTTC.

The chain couples TRBV6-6 to TRBJ2-2; D is possibly TRBD1 (5 bases). The CDR3 spans 15 residues. Trimming took 2 bases from V and 7 from J, leaving 14 bases between them. The V gene's germline CDR1 is MNHNY and CDR2 SVGAGI (reference sequence). This chain's CDR3 is CASSYPLGDSGELFF. The DNA for the CDR3 is TGTGCCAGCAGTTACCCCTTAGGGGATAGCGGGGAGCTGTTTTTT.

The V gene is TRBV7-9, the J gene TRBJ1-2; 9 positions agree with TRBD1. V shed 6 bases, J shed 5 bases, and the junction held 7 bases outside the gene matches. The CDR3 spans 14 residues. Per the germline V gene, CDR1 is SEHNR and CDR2 is FQNEAQ (reference sequence). The DNA for the CDR3 is TGTGCCAGCAGGACAGGGGGAATAGGTTATGGCTACACCTTC. Translation: CASRTGGIGYGYTF.

The DNA of the CDR3 is TGCGCCAGCAGCGTAGACAGGGGGAACGATGAAAAACTGTTTTTT. Translating gives CASSVDRGNDEKLFF. The V gene is TRBV5-1, the J gene TRBJ1-4; 9 bases align to TRBD1. The length of the CDR3 is 15 residues. The trim removed 4 bases at V and 6 bases at J, leaving 7 bases unmatched. Germline values: CDR1 SGHRS, CDR2 YFSETQ. The variable domain in full, with the rest retrieved from reference TRBV5-1 and TRBJ1-4, is KAGVTQTPRYLIKTRGQQVTLSCSPISGHRSVSWYQQTPGQGLQFLFEYFSETQRNKGNFPGRFSGRQFSNSRSEMNVSTLELGDSALYLCASSVDRGNDEKLFFGSGTQLSVL.

The rearrangement joins TRBV5-4 to TRBJ1-1, with 8 bases identical to TRBD1. This CDR3 contains 15 residues. In germline, CDR1 is SGHNT, CDR2 YYREEE (reference sequence). Trimming at V came to 0 bases and at J to 4 bases, leaving 5 bases not matched to a gene. CDR3 nucleotides: TGTGCCAGCAGCTTGGACAGGGGGGCTTTCACTGAAGCTTTCTTT. Translation: CASSLDRGAFTEAFF.

The gene calls are TRBV6-5 and TRBJ1-3; D unclear. The CDR3 sequence is 15 residues long. Per germline, CDR1 MNHEY and CDR2 SVGAGI. The V end was cut by 4 bases, the J end by 0 bases, with 10 bases between. The CDR3 bases are TGTGCCAGCAGTTTGGACCGAAGCTCTGGAAACACCATATATTTT. Its translation is CASSLDRSSGNTIYF.

The chain is built from TRBV9 and TRBJ2-7; 7 bases match TRBD2. Germline V gives CDR1 SGDLS, CDR2 YYNGEE. This CDR3 has 14 amino acids. With V trimmed by 3 bases and J by 2 bases, 5 bases remained unmatched. The CDR3 sequence is CASSAGGLPYEQYF. The CDR3 nucleotides read TGTGCCAGCAGCGCGGGGGGACTACCCTACGAGCAGTACTTC.

This chain's CDR3 is CASSVRGTPGELFF. As DNA, the CDR3 is TGTGCCAGCAGTGTAAGGGGGACACCCGGGGAGCTGTTTTTT. The rearrangement uses TRBV2 and TRBJ2-2; the D gene is possibly TRBD1 (6 bases). This CDR3 has 14 residues. CDR1 is SNHLY, CDR2 FYNNEI, per germline. Trimming left V 4 bases short and J 6 bases short, with 12 bases between.